What follows describes a single T cell receptor beta chain. Its specificity is unknown. These data belong to a study of Tregs in tolerant kidney transplant recipients. Notes on the study in general: Biological reproducibility was not directly addressed in this study. Expanding Tregs on activated donor B cells appeared to best identify donor-specific TCRbeta clones.

Related graft donors supplied nonmyeloablative bone marrow transplants, and mixed chimerism was transient. Thawed PBMCs were FACS-sorted into unstimulated CD4+CD25+CD127- regulatory T cells, CD4+CD25- non-regulatory cells, CD4 and CD8 cells. The germline V gene has CDR1 SGHRS and CDR2 YFSETQ. The germline V and J ends were trimmed by 4 bases and 6 bases, with 13 bases remaining between them. There are 13 residues in the CDR3. The data were produced by immunoSEQ multiplex PCR, yet TCRdb's version contains in-frame clones alone and is incomplete. The profile covers approximately 60,000 clones, with 80% to 90% appearing a single time and 3.5% to 4.5% taken by the ten largest.

The chain links TRBV5-1 to TRBJ1-1; D gene ambiguous. This clonotype was obtained from a human patient who received a combined kidney and bone marrow transplant. Part of the T cell pool may stem from the graft donor. Specimen: CD4+ T cells from blood (PBMCs), collected 6 months after the transplant. This CDR3 is CASSPDLGAEAFF. CDR3 coding DNA: TGCGCCAGCAGCCCCGACCTGGGCGCTGAAGCTTTCTTT.